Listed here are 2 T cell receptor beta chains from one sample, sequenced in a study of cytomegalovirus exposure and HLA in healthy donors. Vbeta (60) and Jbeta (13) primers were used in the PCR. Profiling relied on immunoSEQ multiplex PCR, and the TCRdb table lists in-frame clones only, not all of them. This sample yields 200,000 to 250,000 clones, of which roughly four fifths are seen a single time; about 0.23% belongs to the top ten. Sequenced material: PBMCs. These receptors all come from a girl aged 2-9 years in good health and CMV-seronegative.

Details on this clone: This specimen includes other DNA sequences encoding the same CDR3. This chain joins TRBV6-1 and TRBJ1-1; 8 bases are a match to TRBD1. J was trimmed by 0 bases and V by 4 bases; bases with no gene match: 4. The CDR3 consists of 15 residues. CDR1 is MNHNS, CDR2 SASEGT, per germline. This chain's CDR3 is CASSGGTGLNTEAFF. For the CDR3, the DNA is TGTGCCAGCAGTGGGGGGACAGGATTGAACACTGAAGCTTTCTTT.

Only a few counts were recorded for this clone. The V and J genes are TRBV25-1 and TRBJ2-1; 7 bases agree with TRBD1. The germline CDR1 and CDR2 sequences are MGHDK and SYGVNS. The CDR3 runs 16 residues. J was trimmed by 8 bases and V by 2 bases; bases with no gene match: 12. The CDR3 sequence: CASSEDRQGKLDEQFF. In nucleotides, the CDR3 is TGTGCCAGCAGTGAAGACCGACAGGGAAAGTTGGATGAGCAGTTCTTC. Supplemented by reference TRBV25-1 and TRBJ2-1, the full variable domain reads EADIYQTPRYLVIGTGKKITLECSQTMGHDKMYWYQQDPGMELHLIHYSYGVNSTEKGDLSSESTVSRIRTEHFPLTLESARPSHTSQYLCASSEDRQGKLDEQFFGPGTRLTVL.